Here is one TCR beta chain with its context. Its matching antigen is unknown. The data were obtained in a study of shared clonotypes between healthy human individuals. The overall study: A few men and two women, aged 18 to 49, were donors. Per donor, CD8 memory used one plate, CD8 naive used two, CD4 memory used three and CD4 naive used three. Findings of the study overall: Clonotypes shared by all four donors outscored non-shared clonotypes in generation probability.

CDR3 size: 14 residues. The ends were cut back, 2 bases at V and 8 bases at J, with 15 bases in the middle. The germline V gene encodes CDR1 MDHEN and CDR2 SYDVKM. The protocol was immunoSEQ multiplex PCR, while the TCRdb copy is restricted to in-frame clones and leaves out a portion. Among about 1.4 million clones listed, approximately 96% were seen once. Healthy HIV-negative adults with no recent acute infections or vaccinations were recruited as donors. The V call is TRBV28, the J call TRBJ1-2, with TRBD1 as a possible D gene (6 bases). Sequences were obtained from naive CD4+ T cells sorted from blood. The subset here: CD45RA+ positively selected. The sequence was collected from a man aged 25 to 40 in good health. The CDR3 DNA reads as TGTGCCAGCAGTTTACCTAGGGGGGCTGGGGGCTACACCTTC. It yields the protein CASSLPRGAGGYTF.